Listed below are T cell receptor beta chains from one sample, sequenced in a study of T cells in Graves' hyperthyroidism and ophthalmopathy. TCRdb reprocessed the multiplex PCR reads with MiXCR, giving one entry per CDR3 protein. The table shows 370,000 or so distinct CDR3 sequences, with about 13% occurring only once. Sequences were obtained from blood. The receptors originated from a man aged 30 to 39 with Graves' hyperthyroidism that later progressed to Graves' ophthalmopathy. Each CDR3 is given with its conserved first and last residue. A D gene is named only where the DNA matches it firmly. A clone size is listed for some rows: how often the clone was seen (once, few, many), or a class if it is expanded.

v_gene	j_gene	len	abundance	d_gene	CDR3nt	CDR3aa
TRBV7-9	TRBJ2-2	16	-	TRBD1	TGTGCCAGCAACCCGAAAGGGACAGGGAACACCGGGGAGCTGTTTTTT	CASNPKGTGNTGELFF
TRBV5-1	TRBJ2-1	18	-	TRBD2	TGCGCCAGCCGGGTCCGGCTAGCGGGGGGGGGCTCCTACAATGAGCAGTTCTTC	CASRVRLAGGGSYNEQFF
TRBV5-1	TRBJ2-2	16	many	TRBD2	TGCGCCAGCAGCTTACTCGCGGGGGGCATCACCGGGGAGCTGTTTTTT	CASSLLAGGITGELFF
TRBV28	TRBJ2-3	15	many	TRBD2	TGTGCCAGCAGCCCCACTAGCGGGGGGGCACGGACGCAGTATTTT	CASSPTSGGARTQYF
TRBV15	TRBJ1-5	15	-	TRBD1	TGTGCCACCAGCAGAGTAGACAGGGGCAATCAGCCCCAGCATTTT	CATSRVDRGNQPQHF
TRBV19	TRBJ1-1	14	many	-	TGTGCCAGTAGTATTGCGGACGTGGCGGGGGAAGCTTTCTTT	CASSIADVAGEAFF
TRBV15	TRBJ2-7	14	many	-	TGTGCCACCAGCCCCAGAACCGGTCTAAACGAGCAGTACTTC	CATSPRTGLNEQYF
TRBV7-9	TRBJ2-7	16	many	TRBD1	TGTGCCAGCAGCTTAGGGGGACAGATTCGCAAATACGAGCAGTACTTC	CASSLGGQIRKYEQYF
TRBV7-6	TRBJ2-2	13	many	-	TGTGCCAGCAGCTTGGGGGGACACGGGGAGCTGTTTTTT	CASSLGGHGELFF
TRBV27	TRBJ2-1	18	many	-	TGTGCCAGCAGTCGTAACGGGAGCGCCGGGGTCTCCTACAATGAGCAGTTCTTC	CASSRNGSAGVSYNEQFF
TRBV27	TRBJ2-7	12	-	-	TGTGCCAGCAGGCACAGACCCTACGAGCAGTACTTC	CASRHRPYEQYF
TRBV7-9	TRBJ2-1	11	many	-	TGTGCCAGCAGCACCAGGGTATTGGAGTTCTTC	CASSTRVLEFF
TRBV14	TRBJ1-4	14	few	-	TGTGCCAGCAGCCTACCGGGACACGCCGAAAAACTGTTTTTT	CASSLPGHAEKLFF
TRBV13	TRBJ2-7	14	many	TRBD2	TGTGCCAGCAGCTCGAGCGGGGCCCCCTACGAGCAGTACTTC	CASSSSGAPYEQYF
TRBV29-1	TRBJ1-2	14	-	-	TGCAGCGTTGGGTCGGGGGCGAACGACTATGGCTACACCTTC	CSVGSGANDYGYTF
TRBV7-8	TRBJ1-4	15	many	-	TGTGCCAGCAGCCAGCCCTGGGGGGCGGGCGAAAAACTGTTTTTT	CASSQPWGAGEKLFF
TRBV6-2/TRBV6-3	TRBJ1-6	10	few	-	TGTGCCAGCAGTTCAACAGAGCCCCACTTT	CASSSTEPHF
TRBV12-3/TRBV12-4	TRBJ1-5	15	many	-	TGTGCCAGCAGTTCCACACCTAATAGCAATCAGCCCCAGCATTTT	CASSSTPNSNQPQHF
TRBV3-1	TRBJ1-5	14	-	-	TGTGCCAGCAGCCCCCGACGTAGCAATCAGCCCCAGCATTTT	CASSPRRSNQPQHF
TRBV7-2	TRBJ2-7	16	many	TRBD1	TGTGCCAGCAGCTTCTCCGGGACAGGGGTGATCTACGAGCAGTACTTC	CASSFSGTGVIYEQYF
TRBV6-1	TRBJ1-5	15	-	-	TGTGCCAGCAGTCGGACTCAGGGGAGCGATCAGCCCCAGCATTTT	CASSRTQGSDQPQHF
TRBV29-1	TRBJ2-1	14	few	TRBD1	TGCAGCGTCGGGACAGGGTATCATTACAATGAGCAGTTCTTC	CSVGTGYHYNEQFF
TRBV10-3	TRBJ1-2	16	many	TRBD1	TGTGCCACTTCCAGAGTACAGGGGGGGCAGGACTATGGCTACACCTTC	CATSRVQGGQDYGYTF
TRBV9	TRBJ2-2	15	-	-	TGTGCCAGCAGCGTAGTAGGAGGCGGGGCCGGGGAGCTGTTTTTT	CASSVVGGGAGELFF
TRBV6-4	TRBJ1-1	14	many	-	TGTGCCAGCAGTGACTCCAGCAGGGGTACTGAAGCTTTCTTT	CASSDSSRGTEAFF
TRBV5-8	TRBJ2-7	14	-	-	TGTGCCAGCAGCTTGCAAGGGTTCTCCTACGAGCAGTACTTC	CASSLQGFSYEQYF
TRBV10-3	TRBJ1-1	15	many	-	TGTGCCATCAGTGAAGGGGAGGGAGGGAAGACTGAAGCTTTCTTT	CAISEGEGGKTEAFF
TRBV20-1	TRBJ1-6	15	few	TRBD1	TGCAGTGCTAGAGATCGAGGGACAGGTGCATCACCCCTCCACTTT	CSARDRGTGASPLHF
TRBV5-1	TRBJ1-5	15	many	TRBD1	TGCGCCAGCAGCTTAGGGGCAGGGGGCCGTCAGCCCCAGCATTTT	CASSLGAGGRQPQHF
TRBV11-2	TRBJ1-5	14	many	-	TGTGCCAGCAGCTTAGGTGTGGGCAATCAGCCCCAGCATTTT	CASSLGVGNQPQHF
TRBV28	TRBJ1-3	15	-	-	TGTGCCAGCAGTCTCAAGTGGGGAGGAGAGAACACCATATATTTT	CASSLKWGGENTIYF
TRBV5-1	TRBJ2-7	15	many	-	TGCGCCAGCAGCTTGGATGGAACGGTCTCCTACGAGCAGTACTTC	CASSLDGTVSYEQYF
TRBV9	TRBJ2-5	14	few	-	TGTGCCAGCAGTTCCGGAGGCGATCAAGAGACCCAGTACTTC	CASSSGGDQETQYF
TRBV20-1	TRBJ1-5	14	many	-	TGCAGTGCTAGAGATCAAAAGGGGGGTCAGCCCCAGCATTTT	CSARDQKGGQPQHF
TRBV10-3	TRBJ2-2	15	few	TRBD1	TGTGCCATCCATGGGGACAGGGGAAACACCGGGGAGCTGTTTTTT	CAIHGDRGNTGELFF
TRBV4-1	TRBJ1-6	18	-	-	TGCGCCAACAGCCGCCGACGGACAGAAGAAGTCACTAATTCACCCCTCCACTTT	CANSRRRTEEVTNSPLHF
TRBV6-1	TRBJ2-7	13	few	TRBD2	TGTGCCAGCAGTAGGGCGGGGGGCTACGAGCAGTACTTC	CASSRAGGYEQYF
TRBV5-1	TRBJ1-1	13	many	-	TGCGCCAGCAGCCTGCTAGCAAACACTGAAGCTTTCTTT	CASSLLANTEAFF
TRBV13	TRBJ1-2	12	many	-	TGTGCCAGCAGCTCCCGGGGCAATGGCTACACCTTC	CASSSRGNGYTF
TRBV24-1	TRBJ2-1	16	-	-	TGTGCCACCGGTGATCCGACTAGTGTATCCTACAATGAGCAGTTCTTC	CATGDPTSVSYNEQFF
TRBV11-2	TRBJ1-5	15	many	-	TGTGCCAGCAGCTTAGGGGCCCTTAGCAATCAGCCCCAGCATTTT	CASSLGALSNQPQHF
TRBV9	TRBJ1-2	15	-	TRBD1	TGTGCCAGCAGCCCATCCGGGACAGGGGGCTCTGGCTACACCTTC	CASSPSGTGGSGYTF
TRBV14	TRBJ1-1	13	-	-	TGTGCCAGCGGTTATGGGCACTACACTGAAGCTTTCTTT	CASGYGHYTEAFF
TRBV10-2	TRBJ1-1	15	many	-	TGCGCCAGCAGGGGCTCCTTGGGGCAGAACACTGAAGCTTTCTTT	CASRGSLGQNTEAFF
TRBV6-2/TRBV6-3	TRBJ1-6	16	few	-	TGTGCCAGCATACCAGGGGTTACCGGCGGTGATTCACCCCTCCACTTT	CASIPGVTGGDSPLHF
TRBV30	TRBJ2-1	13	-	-	TGTGCCTCGAAAGCCCAGGGAGGATATGAGCAGTTCTTC	CASKAQGGYEQFF
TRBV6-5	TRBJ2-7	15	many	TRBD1	TGTGCCAGCAGTTATCCGGGACAGGGTATCTACGAGCAGTACTTC	CASSYPGQGIYEQYF
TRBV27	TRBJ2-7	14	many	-	TGTGCCAGCAGTTCGCGGCTTGATAACTACGAGCAGTACTTC	CASSSRLDNYEQYF
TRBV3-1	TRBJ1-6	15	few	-	TGTGCCAGCAGCCAAGCGGGGCAGACAAATTCACCCCTCCACTTT	CASSQAGQTNSPLHF
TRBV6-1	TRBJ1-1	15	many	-	TGTGCCAGCAGTGAAGCTGGGCGGCAGAACACTGAAGCTTTCTTT	CASSEAGRQNTEAFF